The 27 T cell receptor beta chains below all came from one sample that was sequenced in a study of monozygotic twins with inflammatory bowel disease. TCRdb reprocessed the 5' RACE reads; each CDR3 protein has one entry and no DNA is given. Its clone listing holds roughly 120,000 distinct CDR3 sequences. Sequenced input: blood. Receptors originate from a human donor with ulcerative colitis or Crohn's disease, or a healthy co-twin of an affected twin (not recorded which).

The chain links TRBV5-1 to TRBJ2-2; TCRdb picks TRBD2, but there is no DNA to check that call. The CDR3 spans 15 residues. Germline lookup yields CDR1 SGHRS and CDR2 YFSETQ. This CDR3 reads CASSFSGAGTGELFF.

This chain uses TRBV29-1 with TRBJ2-3; TCRdb outputs TRBD1, but without DNA this stays unchecked. Looked up from germline, CDR1 is SQVTM and CDR2 is ANQGSEA. CDR3 length: 17 amino acids. CDR3 region: CSVEPSLGGVGTDTQYF.

The V call is TRBV12-1, the J call TRBJ1-3; TCRdb reports TRBD1, a call that lacks DNA to check it against. TRBV12-1 is given as a pseudogene. The CDR3 has 21 residues. CDR3: CASSYTPSFAPDRGPGNTIYF.

The rearrangement joins TRBV15 to TRBJ2-2; the TRBD1 assignment by TCRdb is unverifiable without DNA. CDR1 and CDR2 (germline): LNHNV, YYDKDF (reference sequence). This CDR3 spans 15 amino acids. The CDR3 sequence is CATSFADRGTGELFF.

The chain uses TRBV12-3 or TRBV12-4 and TRBJ1-5; TCRdb returns TRBD1, unconfirmable since there is no DNA. This CDR3 has 16 residues. The CDR3 here is CASSLGLWEPGQPQHF.

The chain joins TRBV5-6 to TRBJ2-3; with no DNA, the TCRdb D assignment of TRBD1 cannot be verified. This CDR3 spans 17 amino acids. Germline V CDR1 and CDR2: SGHDT, YYEEEE. This CDR3 reads CASSFPGTGVATDTQYF.

The V and J genes are TRBV20-1 and TRBJ2-7; the D call from TCRdb, TRBD1, cannot be confirmed without DNA. Germline values: CDR1 DFQATT, CDR2 SNEGSKA (reference sequence). The CDR3 sequence is 14 residues long. The CDR3 region is CSASLGGDANEQYF.

This rearrangement joins TRBV4-3 to TRBJ2-7. This CDR3 comprises 15 residues. Per the germline V gene, CDR1 is LGHNA and CDR2 is YSLEER. This CDR3 reads CASSQDPKSSYEQYF.

The genes are TRBV5-1 and TRBJ1-5. Germline CDR1 and CDR2: SGHRS and YFSETQ. The CDR3 loop spans 13 amino acids. The CDR3 loop reads CASSLDYNQPQHF.

The chain links TRBV12-3 or TRBV12-4 to TRBJ2-2; TCRdb reports TRBD2, a call that lacks DNA to check it against. The length of the CDR3 is 16 residues. CDR3 residues: CASGPLAGGLTGELFF.

This CDR3 reads CSARDQYPGNQPQHF. The chain joins TRBV20-1 to TRBJ1-5; TCRdb indicates TRBD1, and absent DNA this call remains unverified. Germline assignment: CDR1 DFQATT and CDR2 SNEGSKA (reference sequence). The CDR3 spans 15 residues.

The genes are TRBV6-1 and TRBJ2-1; there is no DNA to check the TCRdb D call of TRBD1. The CDR3 is made up of 18 amino acids. CDR1 MNHNS and CDR2 SASEGT come from the germline V gene. CDR3 residues: CASSEAGPQAYSYNEQFF.

The V and J genes are TRBV5-1 and TRBJ2-7; TCRdb indicates TRBD1, and absent DNA this call remains unverified. The germline V gene has CDR1 SGHRS and CDR2 YFSETQ. The CDR3 length is 14 residues. CDR3 in amino acids: CASSLAYDSYEQYF.

V gene TRBV5-1 combines with J gene TRBJ2-3; TCRdb's assignment of TRBD1 cannot be checked, as there is no DNA. Germline values: CDR1 SGHRS, CDR2 YFSETQ. The CDR3 runs 17 residues. This chain's CDR3 is CASGNAGGRGITDTQYF.

The chain joins TRBV7-6 to TRBJ2-7. The CDR3 runs 11 residues. CDR1 SGHVS and CDR2 FNYEAQ come from the germline V gene. CDR3 loop: CASSSDYEQYF. The whole variable domain, remainder taken from reference TRBV7-6 and TRBJ2-7, is GAGVSQSPRYKVTKRGQDVALRCDPISGHVSLYWYRQALGQGPEFLTYFNYEAQQDKSGLPNDRFSAERPEGSISTLTIQRTEQRDSAMYRCASSSDYEQYFGPGTRLTVT.

The genes are TRBV18 and TRBJ2-7; TCRdb indicates TRBD1, and absent DNA this call remains unverified. Germline V gives CDR1 KGHSH, CDR2 LQKENI. The CDR3 has 14 amino acids. This CDR3 is CASSPTRDTYEQYF.

V is TRBV12-3 or TRBV12-4 and J is TRBJ2-7. This CDR3 is built from 14 residues. The CDR3 here is CASSLLQGPLEQYF.

The V call is TRBV5-1, the J call TRBJ1-6; TCRdb gives TRBD1 as the D gene, but with no DNA this cannot be confirmed. The germline V gene encodes CDR1 SGHRS and CDR2 YFSETQ. This CDR3 comprises 16 residues. The CDR3 region is CASSPRDSSYNSPLHF.

The rearrangement joins TRBV5-1 to TRBJ2-6. Looked up from germline, CDR1 is SGHRS and CDR2 is YFSETQ. The CDR3 sequence is 16 residues long. CDR3 in amino acids: CASSLGLVSGANVLTF.

The chain is built from TRBV28 and TRBJ2-6. The germline CDR1 and CDR2 sequences are MDHEN and SYDVKM. The CDR3 loop spans 15 amino acids. The CDR3 here is CASSPTGFGANVLTF.

J is TRBJ1-6 and V is TRBV6-1. The CDR3 runs to 14 residues. Per the germline V gene, CDR1 is MNHNS and CDR2 is SASEGT. The CDR3 spells CASRLSSYNSPLHF.

The V and J genes are TRBV11-2 and TRBJ1-3; lacking DNA, the TRBD1 call made by TCRdb goes unchecked. The CDR3 totals 18 residues. The germline gives CDR1 SGHAT, CDR2 FQNNGV. CDR3 residues: CASSLRTGAALSGNTIYF. Variable domain in full (rest from reference TRBV11-2 and TRBJ1-3): EAGVAQSPRYKIIEKRQSVAFWCNPISGHATLYWYQQILGQGPKLLIQFQNNGVVDDSQLPKDRFSAERLKGVDSTLKIQPAKLEDSAVYLCASSLRTGAALSGNTIYFGEGSWLTVV.

The rearrangement uses TRBV7-8 and TRBJ2-7; TCRdb indicates TRBD1, and absent DNA this call remains unverified. Per germline, CDR1 SGHVS and CDR2 FQNEAQ. The CDR3 totals 15 residues. CDR3 in amino acids: CASRGRTGAFYEQYF. The full variable domain, its missing parts supplied by reference TRBV7-8 and TRBJ2-7, is GAGVSQSPRYKVAKRGQDVALRCDPISGHVSLFWYQQALGQGPEFLTYFQNEAQLDKSGLPSDRFFAERPEGSVSTLKIQRTQQEDSAVYLCASRGRTGAFYEQYFGPGTRLTVT.

The chain couples TRBV28 to TRBJ2-7; TCRdb proposes TRBD1, but this gene call is untestable without DNA. The germline gives CDR1 MDHEN, CDR2 SYDVKM. This CDR3 has 14 amino acids. The CDR3 loop is CASSYNRGIREQYF.

The rearrangement links TRBV7-9 to TRBJ2-7; as DNA is missing, the TRBD1 call by TCRdb cannot be tested. Germline CDR1 and CDR2: SEHNR and FQNEAQ (reference sequence). The CDR3 runs 15 residues. CDR3 amino acids: CASSSTLQGGYEQYF.

The chain combines TRBV28 with TRBJ2-3; TCRdb's D call of TRBD1 is untestable without DNA. There are 14 residues in the CDR3. CDR1 and CDR2 (germline): MDHEN, SYDVKM. The CDR3 region is CASSSPAGSDTQYF.

This chain links TRBV5-1 with TRBJ1-1. The CDR3 covers 14 residues. Germline V gene lookup returns CDR1 SGHRS and CDR2 YFSETQ. This CDR3 reads CASTWGVQNTEAFF.